The rows below give T cell receptor beta chains drawn from one sample of a study of cytomegalovirus exposure and HLA in healthy donors. Clones were read by immunoSEQ multiplex PCR, and TCRdb kept only the in-frame ones, dropping some. The sample includes 110,000 to 150,000 clones, roughly 89% of them seen just once. Material for sequencing was PBMCs. Every receptor here comes from a woman under 30 in good health and CMV-seropositive. Each CDR3 is given with its conserved first and last residue. A D gene is named only where the DNA matches it firmly. The size entry is marked missing in some rows and otherwise reads once, few, many or a size class.

clone_size: -; v_call: TRBV28; d_call: -; j_call: TRBJ1-2; cdr3_nt: TGTGCCAGCAGTTCGGGGGAGGTAGCAGGGAACTATGGCTACACCTTC; cdr3_aa: CASSSGEVAGNYGYTF
clone_size: -; v_call: TRBV10-3; d_call: -; j_call: TRBJ2-5; cdr3_nt: TGTGCCATCAGTGACGGAGATATGCAAGAGACCCAGTACTTC; cdr3_aa: CAISDGDMQETQYF
clone_size: -; v_call: TRBV5-1; d_call: TRBD1; j_call: TRBJ1-5; cdr3_nt: TGCGCCAGCAGCTTACAGGGGTTTAGCAATCAGCCCCAGCATTTT; cdr3_aa: CASSLQGFSNQPQHF
clone_size: -; v_call: TRBV5-6; d_call: -; j_call: TRBJ2-7; cdr3_nt: TGTGCCAGCAGCTTGGTCGGGATCGGCTACGAGCAGTACTTC; cdr3_aa: CASSLVGIGYEQYF
clone_size: -; v_call: TRBV7-9; d_call: TRBD1; j_call: TRBJ2-7; cdr3_nt: TGTGCCAGCAGCTTAGGACCCCGGGACAGGGGGCGCGAGCAGTACTTC; cdr3_aa: CASSLGPRDRGREQYF
clone_size: once; v_call: TRBV12-5; d_call: -; j_call: TRBJ2-1; cdr3_nt: TGTGCTAGTGGTTTGGGCGTATACTCCTACAATGAGCAGTTCTTC; cdr3_aa: CASGLGVYSYNEQFF
clone_size: -; v_call: TRBV4-1; d_call: -; j_call: TRBJ1-1; cdr3_nt: TGCGCCAGCAGCCGCGAGGAAGACGAAGCTTTCTTT; cdr3_aa: CASSREEDEAFF
clone_size: -; v_call: TRBV5-1; d_call: -; j_call: TRBJ2-2; cdr3_nt: TGCGCCAGCAGCCAAACAGGGGGGGACACCGGGGAGCTGTTTTTT; cdr3_aa: CASSQTGGDTGELFF
clone_size: -; v_call: TRBV11-2; d_call: TRBD1; j_call: TRBJ2-7; cdr3_nt: TGTGCCAGCAGCGTCGACAGGGGGATCTGGGAATACTTC; cdr3_aa: CASSVDRGIWEYF
clone_size: -; v_call: TRBV6-5; d_call: -; j_call: TRBJ1-5; cdr3_nt: TGTGCCAGCACTCCGTTGTCGGGGAGTCAGCCCCAGCATTTT; cdr3_aa: CASTPLSGSQPQHF
clone_size: -; v_call: TRBV28; d_call: TRBD1; j_call: TRBJ1-4; cdr3_nt: TGTGCCAGCAGCACGACAGGGGGAGGTAATGAAAAACTGTTTTTT; cdr3_aa: CASSTTGGGNEKLFF
clone_size: -; v_call: TRBV2; d_call: -; j_call: TRBJ2-7; cdr3_nt: TGTGCCAGCAGTGATATGTCCCCCGCGAGACAGCAAAATACCTACGAGCAGTACTTC; cdr3_aa: CASSDMSPARQQNTYEQYF
clone_size: -; v_call: TRBV10-2; d_call: TRBD1; j_call: TRBJ1-1; cdr3_nt: TGCGCCAGCAGCGGCAGGGGGTTCACTGAAGCTTTCTTT; cdr3_aa: CASSGRGFTEAFF
clone_size: -; v_call: TRBV7-2; d_call: TRBD1; j_call: TRBJ1-2; cdr3_nt: TGTGCCAGCAGCTTGGGGGGACAGCTATATGGCTACACCTTC; cdr3_aa: CASSLGGQLYGYTF
clone_size: -; v_call: TRBV6-1; d_call: TRBD2; j_call: TRBJ2-1; cdr3_nt: TGTGCCAGCAGTGTTAGCGGGGAGATCTACAATGAGCAGTTCTTC; cdr3_aa: CASSVSGEIYNEQFF
clone_size: -; v_call: TRBV30; d_call: -; j_call: TRBJ1-5; cdr3_nt: TGTGCCTGGAGCGAACAGAGCAATCAGCCCCAGCATTTT; cdr3_aa: CAWSEQSNQPQHF
clone_size: -; v_call: TRBV6-6; d_call: -; j_call: TRBJ1-3; cdr3_nt: TGTGCCAGCAGTTACTCTAACCAGGGCTCTGGAAACACCATATATTTT; cdr3_aa: CASSYSNQGSGNTIYF
clone_size: -; v_call: TRBV6-5; d_call: TRBD1; j_call: TRBJ1-2; cdr3_nt: TGTGCCAGCAGGGCCGGGACAGGGAACTATGGCTACACCTTC; cdr3_aa: CASRAGTGNYGYTF
clone_size: -; v_call: TRBV6-1; d_call: -; j_call: TRBJ2-3; cdr3_nt: TGTGCCAGCAGTGGACACAGGGGGGGGAGCACAGATACGCAGTATTTT; cdr3_aa: CASSGHRGGSTDTQYF
clone_size: -; v_call: TRBV7-9; d_call: -; j_call: TRBJ2-1; cdr3_nt: TGTGCCAGCAACTCCCTCCGGGAGACTACCGCCTACAATGAGCAGTTCTTC; cdr3_aa: CASNSLRETTAYNEQFF
clone_size: -; v_call: TRBV19; d_call: -; j_call: TRBJ2-1; cdr3_nt: TGTGCCAGTAGTGACTCCAATGAGCAGTTCTTC; cdr3_aa: CASSDSNEQFF
clone_size: -; v_call: TRBV18; d_call: -; j_call: TRBJ1-2; cdr3_nt: TGTGCCAGCTCACCGTCCAGAGCCCTGAGAGGATATGGCTACACCTTC; cdr3_aa: CASSPSRALRGYGYTF
clone_size: -; v_call: TRBV6-6; d_call: -; j_call: TRBJ2-3; cdr3_nt: TGTGCCAGCAGCCACACAGATACGCAGTATTTT; cdr3_aa: CASSHTDTQYF
clone_size: -; v_call: TRBV28; d_call: TRBD1; j_call: TRBJ1-5; cdr3_nt: TGTGCCAGTCCCATGACAGGGAATAGCAATCAGCCCCAGCATTTT; cdr3_aa: CASPMTGNSNQPQHF
clone_size: -; v_call: TRBV9; d_call: -; j_call: TRBJ2-7; cdr3_nt: TGTGCCAGCAGCGTAGACCCACAGCACTCCTACGAGCAGTACTTC; cdr3_aa: CASSVDPQHSYEQYF
clone_size: -; v_call: TRBV19; d_call: TRBD1; j_call: TRBJ2-1; cdr3_nt: TGTGCCAGTAGTGTGGGACAGGTTAATGAGCAGTTCTTC; cdr3_aa: CASSVGQVNEQFF
clone_size: -; v_call: TRBV28; d_call: TRBD1; j_call: TRBJ1-2; cdr3_nt: TGTGCCAGCAGTCTCTCGATCAGGGGGCGAGGCTATGGCTACACCTTC; cdr3_aa: CASSLSIRGRGYGYTF
clone_size: -; v_call: TRBV18; d_call: -; j_call: TRBJ1-5; cdr3_nt: TGTGCCAGCTCACCGATCGTTTTGGCGGATAGCAATCAGCCCCAGCATTTT; cdr3_aa: CASSPIVLADSNQPQHF
clone_size: -; v_call: TRBV25-1; d_call: TRBD1; j_call: TRBJ2-7; cdr3_nt: TGTGCCAGCAGTCGGGAGACAGGGGCCTACGAGCAGTACTTC; cdr3_aa: CASSRETGAYEQYF
clone_size: -; v_call: TRBV7-9; d_call: -; j_call: TRBJ2-7; cdr3_nt: TGTGCCAGCAGCTCGCCGCACAGGGTATCCGAGCAGTACTTC; cdr3_aa: CASSSPHRVSEQYF
clone_size: -; v_call: TRBV10-1; d_call: -; j_call: TRBJ2-7; cdr3_nt: TGCGCCAGCAGTGAGTCGAAGGTTAAGAGCGCCAATTGGGAGCAGTACTTC; cdr3_aa: CASSESKVKSANWEQYF
clone_size: -; v_call: TRBV6-6; d_call: -; j_call: TRBJ1-5; cdr3_nt: TGTGCCAGCAGTTACTCTCAGGGGTTTCAGCCCCAGCATTTT; cdr3_aa: CASSYSQGFQPQHF
clone_size: -; v_call: TRBV6-5; d_call: -; j_call: TRBJ2-5; cdr3_nt: TGTGCCAGCACGCGGGGGCAGGGGGAGACCCAGTACTTC; cdr3_aa: CASTRGQGETQYF
clone_size: -; v_call: TRBV28; d_call: -; j_call: TRBJ1-5; cdr3_nt: TGTGCCAGCAGCAAGCGACGGCTAGGGGTAAATCAGCCCCAGCATTTT; cdr3_aa: CASSKRRLGVNQPQHF
clone_size: -; v_call: TRBV2; d_call: -; j_call: TRBJ1-5; cdr3_nt: TGTGCCAGCAGTAGTGACAGGCGCAATCAGCCCCAGCATTTT; cdr3_aa: CASSSDRRNQPQHF
clone_size: few; v_call: TRBV11-2; d_call: -; j_call: TRBJ2-2; cdr3_nt: TGTGCCAGCAGCTCCGGAGGGGGCGACACCGGGGAGCTGTTTTTT; cdr3_aa: CASSSGGGDTGELFF
clone_size: -; v_call: TRBV9; d_call: -; j_call: TRBJ2-5; cdr3_nt: TGTGCCAGGCCGACCCCATTTTTAGACTTCTCCCTGTACTTC; cdr3_aa: CARPTPFLDFSLYF